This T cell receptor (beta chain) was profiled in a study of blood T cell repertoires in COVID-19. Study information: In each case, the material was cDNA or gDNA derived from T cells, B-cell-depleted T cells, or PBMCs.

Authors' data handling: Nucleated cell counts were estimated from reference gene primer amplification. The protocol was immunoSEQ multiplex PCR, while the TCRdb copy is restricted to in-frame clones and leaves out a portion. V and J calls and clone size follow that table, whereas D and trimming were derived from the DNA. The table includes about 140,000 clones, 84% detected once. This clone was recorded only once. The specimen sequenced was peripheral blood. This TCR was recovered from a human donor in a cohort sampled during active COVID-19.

CDR3 sequence reads: CASSRDRGRYEQYF. The CDR3, as DNA: TGTGCCAGCAGTCGGGACAGGGGGCGTTACGAGCAGTACTTC. J is TRBJ2-7 and V is TRBV2, with 12 bases aligning to TRBD1. The CDR3 extends over 14 amino acids. Germline trimming cut 5 bases from V and 4 bases from J; bases unmatched to any gene: 3. CDR1 is SNHLY, CDR2 FYNNEI, per germline.